This TCR beta chain appears in the sequencing data of a study of blood T cell repertoires in COVID-19. V was pared by 6 bases and J by 0 bases, with 12 bases between. Germline-derived CDR1 and CDR2 are MNHEY and SVGAGI. This CDR3 has 14 residues. Clones were read by immunoSEQ multiplex PCR, and TCRdb kept only the in-frame ones, dropping some. In the table there are 150,000 to 200,000 clones, roughly 86% of which are singletons. V gene TRBV6-5 combines with J gene TRBJ2-7; perhaps TRBD2 as D (6 bases). The clonotype originates from a man in his 70s with acute or convalescent COVID-19. The sequencing input was peripheral blood. The CDR3 sequence: CASRQDGSSYEQYF. CDR3 DNA: TGTGCCAGCAGACAGGACGGGAGCTCCTACGAGCAGTACTTC.